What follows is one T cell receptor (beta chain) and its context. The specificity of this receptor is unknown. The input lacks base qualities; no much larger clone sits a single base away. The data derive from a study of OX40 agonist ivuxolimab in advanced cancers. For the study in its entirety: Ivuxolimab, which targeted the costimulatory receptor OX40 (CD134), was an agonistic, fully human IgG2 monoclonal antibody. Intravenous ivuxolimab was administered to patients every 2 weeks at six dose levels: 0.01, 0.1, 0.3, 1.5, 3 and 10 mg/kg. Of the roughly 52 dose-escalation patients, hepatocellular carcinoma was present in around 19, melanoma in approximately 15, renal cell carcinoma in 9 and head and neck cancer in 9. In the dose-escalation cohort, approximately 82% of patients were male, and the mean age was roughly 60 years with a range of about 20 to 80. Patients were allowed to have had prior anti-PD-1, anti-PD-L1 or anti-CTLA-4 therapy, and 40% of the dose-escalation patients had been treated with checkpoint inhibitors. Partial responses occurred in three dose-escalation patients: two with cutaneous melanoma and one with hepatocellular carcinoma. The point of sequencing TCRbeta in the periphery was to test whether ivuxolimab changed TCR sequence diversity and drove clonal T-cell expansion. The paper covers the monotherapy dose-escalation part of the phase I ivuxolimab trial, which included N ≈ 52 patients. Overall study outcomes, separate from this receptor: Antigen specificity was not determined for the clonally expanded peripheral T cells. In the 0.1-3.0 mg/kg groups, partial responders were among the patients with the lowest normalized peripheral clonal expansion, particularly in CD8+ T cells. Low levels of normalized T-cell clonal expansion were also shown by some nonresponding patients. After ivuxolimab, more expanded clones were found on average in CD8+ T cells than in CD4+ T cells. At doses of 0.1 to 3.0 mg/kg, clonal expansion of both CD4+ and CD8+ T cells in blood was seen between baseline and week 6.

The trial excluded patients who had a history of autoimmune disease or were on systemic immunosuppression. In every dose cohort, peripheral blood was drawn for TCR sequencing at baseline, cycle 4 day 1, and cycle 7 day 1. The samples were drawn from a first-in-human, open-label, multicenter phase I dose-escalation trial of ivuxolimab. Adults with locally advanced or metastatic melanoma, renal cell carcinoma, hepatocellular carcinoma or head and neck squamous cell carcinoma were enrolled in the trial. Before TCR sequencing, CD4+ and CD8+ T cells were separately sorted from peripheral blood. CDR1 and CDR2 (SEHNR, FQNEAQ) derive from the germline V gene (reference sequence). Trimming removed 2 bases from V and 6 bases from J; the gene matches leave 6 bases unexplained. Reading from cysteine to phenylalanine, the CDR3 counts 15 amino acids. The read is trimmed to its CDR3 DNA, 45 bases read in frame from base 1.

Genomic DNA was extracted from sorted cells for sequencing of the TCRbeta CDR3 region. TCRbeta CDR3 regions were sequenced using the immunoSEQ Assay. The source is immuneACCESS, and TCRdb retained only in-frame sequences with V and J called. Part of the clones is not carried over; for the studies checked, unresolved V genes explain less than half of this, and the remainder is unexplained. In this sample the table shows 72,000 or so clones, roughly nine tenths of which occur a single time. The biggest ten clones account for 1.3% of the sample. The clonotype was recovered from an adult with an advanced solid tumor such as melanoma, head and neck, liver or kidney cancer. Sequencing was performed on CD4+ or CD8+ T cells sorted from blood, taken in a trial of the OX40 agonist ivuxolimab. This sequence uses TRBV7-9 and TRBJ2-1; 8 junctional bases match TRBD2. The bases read TGTGCCAGCAGCTTAACTGGCGGGGGGCTCAATGAGCAGTTCTTC. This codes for CASSLTGGGLNEQFF.